The clone carrying this TCR beta chain has more than one count but fewer than ten. Its cognate antigen is unknown. In germline, CDR1 is SGHRS, CDR2 YFSETQ. The CDR3 loop spans 15 amino acids. V shed 0 bases and J shed 3 bases, with 9 bases lying between them. This sample was taken from a study of post-analysis software for immune sequencing data. Study-wide points: Four or five TRBV segments, TRBV5-6, TRBV5-1 and TRBV20-1 among them, were found more frequent in patients than controls. Controls had significantly higher normalized Chao1 diversity than multiple sclerosis patients.

Unique molecular identifiers tagged the TCR beta cDNA libraries. TCRdb re-called the PCR reads with MiXCR, one entry per CDR3 protein. The sample yields under 200,000 distinct CDR3 sequences, 25% to 30% seen once. This sequence was found in a girl under 18 with multiple sclerosis. The V and J genes are TRBV5-1 and TRBJ1-4; weak D call: TRBD1 (5 bases). The sample consisted of blood. This CDR3 reads CASSLVIGANEKLFF. The CDR3 DNA is TGCGCCAGCAGCTTGGTGATAGGGGCTAATGAAAAACTGTTTTTT.